The rows below give T cell receptor beta chains drawn from one sample of a study of shared clonotypes between healthy human individuals. Sequencing was performed with immunoSEQ multiplex PCR; in TCRdb, only in-frame clones are kept and a portion is missing. Altogether roughly 700,000 clones are present, about 74% being singletons, with the ten largest covering approximately 1.7%. Material: memory CD4+ T cells sorted from blood. These receptors originate from a young woman in good health. CDR3s include the opening cysteine and the closing phenylalanine or tryptophan. The D gene is left open where the match is weak. Clone size appears in some rows only: once, few, many, or a class for an expanded clone.

CASSFRDLHGELFF	TGTGCCAGCAGTTTCCGGGACCTCCATGGGGAGCTGTTTTTT	TRBJ2-2	-	-	TRBV28
CASTQGASVTGELFF	TGTGCCAGTACACAGGGGGCTTCGGTCACCGGGGAGCTGTTTTTT	TRBJ2-2	-	TRBD1	TRBV19
CAWSHSGTPFYNEQFF	TGTGCCTGGAGCCACTCCGGGACTCCCTTCTACAATGAGCAGTTCTTC	TRBJ2-1	once	-	TRBV30
CASSYSETYNEQFF	TGTGCCAGCAGTTACTCGGAGACCTACAATGAGCAGTTCTTC	TRBJ2-1	-	-	TRBV6-6
CASSPTRTFEAFF	TGTGCCAGCAGCCCAACCAGGACTTTTGAAGCTTTCTTT	TRBJ1-1	few	-	TRBV7-2
CASSLDLSGRAEQFF	TGTGCCAGCAGCTTAGATCTGAGCGGGAGGGCTGAGCAGTTCTTC	TRBJ2-1	-	TRBD2	TRBV11-2
CASSPPDSYEQYF	TGTGCCAGCAGCCCCCCCGACTCCTACGAGCAGTACTTC	TRBJ2-7	-	-	TRBV14
CASSLFQPGLDNEQFF	TGTGCCAGCAGCTTATTCCAACCGGGACTAGACAATGAGCAGTTCTTC	TRBJ2-1	-	TRBD2	TRBV7-6
CATSRDFSGTGGLGTQYF	TGTGCCACCAGCAGAGATTTTTCCGGGACAGGGGGCTTGGGGACCCAGTACTTC	TRBJ2-5	-	TRBD1	TRBV15
CASSSRLAGSHNEQFF	TGTGCCAGCAGCTCCCGACTAGCGGGAAGTCACAATGAGCAGTTCTTC	TRBJ2-1	-	TRBD2	TRBV7-9
CASSRTAGYGYTF	TGTGCCAGCAGCCGGACAGCAGGCTATGGCTACACCTTC	TRBJ1-2	-	-	TRBV6-1
CASTRDYEQYF	TGTGCCAGCACCCGGGACTACGAGCAGTACTTC	TRBJ2-7	-	-	TRBV2
CASSPGTRLYNEQFF	TGTGCCAGCAGCCCCGGGACTAGGCTCTACAATGAGCAGTTCTTC	TRBJ2-1	few	TRBD2	TRBV7-2
CASSFKRTYEQYF	TGTGCCAGCAGTTTCAAGCGAACCTACGAGCAGTACTTC	TRBJ2-7	once	-	TRBV27
CATSRDLAGGFSGELFF	TGTGCCACCAGCAGAGATCTAGCGGGAGGATTCTCCGGGGAGCTGTTTTTT	TRBJ2-2	-	TRBD2	TRBV15
CASSQDPSGSGGNEQFF	TGCGCCAGCAGCCAAGATCCTAGCGGGAGCGGCGGGAATGAGCAGTTCTTC	TRBJ2-1	-	TRBD2	TRBV4-1
CASSSSGYGYTF	TGTGCCAGCAGCTCGTCGGGGTATGGCTACACCTTC	TRBJ1-2	many	-	TRBV6-5
CASSFLDPDTQYF	TGCGCCAGCAGCTTCTTAGATCCAGATACGCAGTATTTT	TRBJ2-3	few	-	TRBV5-1
CASSPSRTGNSNQPQHF	TGTGCCAGCTCACCCTCCAGGACAGGGAATAGCAATCAGCCCCAGCATTTT	TRBJ1-5	-	TRBD1	TRBV18
CASSLRQEETQYF	TGTGCCAGCAGCCTACGGCAGGAAGAGACCCAGTACTTC	TRBJ2-5	-	-	TRBV6-5
CASSSGRTSSYNEQFF	TGTGCCAGCAGCTCGGGACGCACTAGCTCCTACAATGAGCAGTTCTTC	TRBJ2-1	few	-	TRBV7-6
CASAMGLAGGTQYF	TGTGCCAGCGCCATGGGACTAGCGGGAGGTACCCAGTACTTC	TRBJ2-5	-	TRBD2	TRBV7-2
CATSRDPGTEQFF	TGTGCCACCAGCAGAGATCCGGGCACTGAGCAGTTCTTC	TRBJ2-1	-	-	TRBV15
CASSLYWADTQYF	TGTGCCAGCAGTTTATATTGGGCAGATACGCAGTATTTT	TRBJ2-3	-	-	TRBV27
CASSNTGESTYEQYF	TGTGCCAGCAGTAATACAGGGGAATCGACCTACGAGCAGTACTTC	TRBJ2-7	-	TRBD1	TRBV6-5
CASRTYTDTQYF	TGTGCCAGCAGAACCTACACAGATACGCAGTATTTT	TRBJ2-3	few	-	TRBV28
CASSLGSRTAMNTEAFF	TGCGCCAGCAGCTTGGGGTCGAGGACAGCTATGAACACTGAAGCTTTCTTT	TRBJ1-1	once	-	TRBV5-1
CATSRSQGGDTGELFF	TGTGCCACCAGCAGGAGCCAGGGTGGAGACACCGGGGAGCTGTTTTTT	TRBJ2-2	once	-	TRBV15
CSADRGHTGELFF	TGCAGCGCCGACAGGGGGCACACCGGGGAGCTGTTTTTT	TRBJ2-2	-	TRBD1	TRBV29-1
CAWSYAGAANYGYTF	TGTGCCTGGAGTTACGCAGGGGCAGCTAACTATGGCTACACCTTC	TRBJ1-2	-	-	TRBV30
CASSPRGSFPQGEETQYF	TGTGCCAGCAGCCCCCGGGGTAGTTTCCCGCAAGGTGAGGAGACCCAGTACTTC	TRBJ2-5	-	-	TRBV7-2
CASSVDFSGEAFF	TGTGCCAGCAGCGTAGATTTCTCGGGGGAAGCTTTCTTT	TRBJ1-1	few	-	TRBV9
CASSEYQGLAGAYEQFF	TGTGCCAGCAGTGAATATCAGGGACTAGCGGGAGCATATGAGCAGTTCTTC	TRBJ2-1	-	TRBD2	TRBV6-1
CASSSTKSTGPGANVLTF	TGTGCCAGCAGCTCAACCAAATCGACAGGGCCAGGGGCCAACGTCCTGACTTTC	TRBJ2-6	-	TRBD1	TRBV7-9
CASSSRFGDTEAFF	TGTGCCAGCAGTTCTCGGTTCGGGGACACTGAAGCTTTCTTT	TRBJ1-1	-	-	TRBV6-5
CASDRGAANQPQHF	TGTGCCAGCGACCGGGGGGCAGCTAATCAGCCCCAGCATTTT	TRBJ1-5	-	-	TRBV28
CSARGDPGAFF	TGCAGTGCTAGGGGCGATCCGGGGGCTTTCTTT	TRBJ1-1	once	-	TRBV20-1
CASSVWHYDTDTQYF	TGTGCCAGCAGCGTTTGGCATTACGACACAGATACGCAGTATTTT	TRBJ2-3	few	-	TRBV9
CASSVNREGNTEAFF	TGTGCCAGCAGTGTTAACAGGGAGGGTAACACTGAAGCTTTCTTT	TRBJ1-1	-	-	TRBV25-1
CASSPDHWSYEQYF	TGTGCCAGCAGCCCGGACCACTGGTCCTACGAGCAGTACTTC	TRBJ2-7	few	-	TRBV5-6
CASSLGHLPNTEAFF	TGCGCCAGCAGCCTAGGACACCTGCCGAACACTGAAGCTTTCTTT	TRBJ1-1	-	-	TRBV5-1
CASSGGMYQETQYF	TGTGCCAGCAGCGGGGGGATGTACCAAGAGACCCAGTACTTC	TRBJ2-5	-	TRBD2	TRBV27
CASSLGGFGTQYF	TGTGCCAGCAGTTTAGGGGGGTTCGGGACCCAGTACTTC	TRBJ2-5	-	-	TRBV27
CASSLTGIGSEQYF	TGTGCCAGCAGCTTAACCGGGATCGGCTCCGAGCAGTACTTC	TRBJ2-7	-	-	TRBV7-2
CSAAPRTEAFF	TGCAGTGCTGCCCCCAGGACTGAAGCTTTCTTT	TRBJ1-1	-	-	TRBV20-1
CASRKRTSGSDTQYF	TGCGCCAGCAGAAAACGGACTAGCGGATCGGATACGCAGTATTTT	TRBJ2-3	-	TRBD2	TRBV5-1
CASSQGWTSGSISYEQYF	TGTGCCAGCAGCCAAGGGTGGACTAGCGGGAGTATCTCCTACGAGCAGTACTTC	TRBJ2-7	-	TRBD2	TRBV4-2
CASKGLVGNEQFF	TGTGCCAGCAAGGGACTTGTGGGCAATGAGCAGTTCTTC	TRBJ2-1	-	-	TRBV27